A single sample is the source of the 9 T cell receptor beta chains below, sequenced in a study of T cell changes during pregnancy in multiple sclerosis. Using immunoSEQ multiplex PCR, the repertoire was profiled, and TCRdb retains in-frame clones only, with some absent. The repertoire consists of more than 50,000 clones, with 91% occurring once and the leading ten covering approximately 0.9%. The material sequenced was peripheral blood, taken before pregnancy. The source of these receptors is a female donor with multiple sclerosis, enrolled in a pregnancy study.

The gene calls are TRBV19 and TRBJ1-5, with TRBD1 matching 7 bases. Germline V gene lookup returns CDR1 LNHDA and CDR2 SQIVND (reference sequence). CDR3 length equals 13 residues. The V segment lost 9 bases and the J segment 5 bases; nucleotides outside the gene matches: 7. This chain's CDR3 is CASQDRVDQPQHF. The CDR3 DNA reads TGTGCCAGCCAAGACAGGGTAGATCAGCCCCAGCATTTT.

This clone was seen more than once but under ten times. This chain connects TRBV19 to TRBJ1-1, with 7 bases lining up with TRBD1. Trimming took 7 bases from V and 1 from J; bases not matched to a gene: 6. The CDR3 length is 14 residues. Germline loops: CDR1 LNHDA, CDR2 SQIVND (reference sequence). CDR3 sequence reads: CASTRTGQNTEAFF. Written as DNA, the CDR3 is TGTGCCAGTACCCGGACAGGCCAGAACACTGAAGCTTTCTTT.

The V call is TRBV6-9, the J call TRBJ2-7; possible D gene TRBD1, 6 bases. There are 14 residues in the CDR3. The V gene's germline CDR1 is MNHGY and CDR2 SVAAGI. The V end was cut by 4 bases, the J end by 7 bases, with 17 bases between. In DNA form, the CDR3 reads TGTGCCAGCAGTTGCGCCCTGGACAGCCCGGAGCAGTACTTC. Translation gives CASSCALDSPEQYF.

The rearrangement joins TRBV5-4 to TRBJ2-3, with TRBD2 matching over 11 bases. The CDR3 runs to 17 residues. Germline assignment: CDR1 SGHNT and CDR2 YYREEE (reference sequence). With V trimmed by 4 bases and J by 1 base, 8 bases remained unmatched. CDR3 DNA sequence: TGTGCCAGCAGCCTTACTACTAGCGGGGGCCGCACAGATACGCAGTATTTT. As protein: CASSLTTSGGRTDTQYF.

The chain joins TRBV7-9 to TRBJ1-2; 10 nucleotides align to TRBD1. J lost 4 bases, V lost 7 bases, and 9 bases had no gene match. The CDR3 has 15 residues. CDR1 and CDR2 (germline): SEHNR, FQNEAQ (reference sequence). The CDR3 protein is CASISDRGRIYGYTF. The CDR3 nucleotides read TGTGCCAGCATCTCGGACAGGGGGAGGATCTATGGCTACACCTTC.

This chain joins TRBV5-6 and TRBJ2-7, with TRBD1 matching over 8 bases. The germline gives CDR1 SGHDT, CDR2 YYEEEE. With 0 bases clipped from V and 6 bases from J, the junction kept 5 bases outside the gene matches. The CDR3 is 14 residues long. This chain's CDR3 is CASSLGTGWIEQYF. The CDR3 DNA is TGTGCCAGCAGCTTGGGGACAGGGTGGATCGAGCAGTACTTC.

The chain combines TRBV12-5 with TRBJ2-1, with D possibly matching TRBD2 (5 bases). The CDR3 sequence is 13 residues long. V gave up 7 bases and J gave up 7 bases, with 14 bases separating them. The germline V gene has CDR1 LGHNT and CDR2 FRNRAP. The CDR3 DNA reads TGTGCTAGTGTCCCCCCGGGCGGGAATGAGCAGTTCTTC. This encodes CASVPPGGNEQFF.

This chain links TRBV11-2 with TRBJ2-7; D is unclear. The CDR3 loop spans 14 amino acids. Trimming stripped 0 bases from V and 0 bases from J, with 6 bases between. CDR1 is SGHAT, CDR2 FQNNGV, per germline. CDR3 sequence reads: CASSLEALSYEQYF. CDR3 nucleotide sequence: TGTGCCAGCAGCTTAGAAGCGCTCTCCTACGAGCAGTACTTC.

The J gene is TRBJ1-6, the V gene TRBV15, with 7 bases aligning to TRBD1. Trimming cost V 3 bases and J 8 bases; bases outside gene matches: 7. The CDR3 length is 15 residues. In germline, CDR1 is LNHNV, CDR2 YYDKDF (reference sequence). The CDR3 here is CATSSRGTAYSPLHF. In DNA, the CDR3 is TGTGCCACCAGCAGCAGGGGGACAGCCTATTCACCCCTCCACTTT.